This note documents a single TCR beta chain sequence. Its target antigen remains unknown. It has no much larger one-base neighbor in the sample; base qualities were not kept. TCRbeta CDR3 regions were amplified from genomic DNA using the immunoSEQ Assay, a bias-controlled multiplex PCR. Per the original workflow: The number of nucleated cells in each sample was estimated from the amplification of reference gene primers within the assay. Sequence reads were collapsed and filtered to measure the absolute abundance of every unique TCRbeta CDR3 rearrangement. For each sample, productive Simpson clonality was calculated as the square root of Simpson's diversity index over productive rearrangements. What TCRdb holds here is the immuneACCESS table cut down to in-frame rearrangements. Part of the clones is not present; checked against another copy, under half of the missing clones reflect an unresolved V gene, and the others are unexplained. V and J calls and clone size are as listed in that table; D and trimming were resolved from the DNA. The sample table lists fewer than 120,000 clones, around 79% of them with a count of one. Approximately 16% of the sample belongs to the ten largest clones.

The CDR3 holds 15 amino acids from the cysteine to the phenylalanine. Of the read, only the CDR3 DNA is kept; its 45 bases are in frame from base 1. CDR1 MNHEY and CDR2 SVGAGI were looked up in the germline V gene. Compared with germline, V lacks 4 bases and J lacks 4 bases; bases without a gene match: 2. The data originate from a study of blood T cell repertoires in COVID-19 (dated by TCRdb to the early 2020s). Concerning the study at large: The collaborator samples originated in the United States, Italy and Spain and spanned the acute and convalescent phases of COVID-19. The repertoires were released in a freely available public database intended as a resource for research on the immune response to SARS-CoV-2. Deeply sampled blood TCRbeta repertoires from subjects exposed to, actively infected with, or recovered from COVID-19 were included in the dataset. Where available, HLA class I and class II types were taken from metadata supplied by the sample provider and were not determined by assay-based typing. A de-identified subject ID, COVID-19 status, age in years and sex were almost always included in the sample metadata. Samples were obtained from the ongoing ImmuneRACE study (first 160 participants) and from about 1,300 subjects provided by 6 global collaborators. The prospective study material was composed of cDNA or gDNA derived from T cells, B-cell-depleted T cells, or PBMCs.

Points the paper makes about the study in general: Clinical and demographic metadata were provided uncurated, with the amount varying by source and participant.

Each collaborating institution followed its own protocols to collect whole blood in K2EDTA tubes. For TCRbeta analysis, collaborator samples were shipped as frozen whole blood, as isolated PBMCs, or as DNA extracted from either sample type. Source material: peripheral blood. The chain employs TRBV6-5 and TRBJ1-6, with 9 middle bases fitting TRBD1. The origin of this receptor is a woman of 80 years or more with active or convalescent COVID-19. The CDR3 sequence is CASSSGTGYNSPLHF. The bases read TGTGCCAGCAGTTCTGGGACAGGGTATAATTCACCCCTCCACTTT.